Listed below are T cell receptor beta chains from one sample, sequenced in a study of molecular identifiers for immune sequencing clone quantification. TCRdb itself ran the PCR reads through MiXCR, one entry per CDR3 protein. The top ten hold 1.5% to 2% of the sample, which has some 59,000 distinct CDR3 sequences, almost 25% seen once. The source material was naive CD8+ T cells from blood, with Jurkat cell RNA spiked in. Every receptor here comes from a human donor in good health. Some libraries in this study had Jurkat cell RNA spiked in. Each CDR3 is given with its conserved first and last residue. D genes are given only for firm matches.

v_call d_call cdr3_aa
TRBV19 - CASSVTVNTEAFF
TRBV29-1 - CSVIPDSNYGYTF
TRBV2 - CASIDTDTQYF
TRBV29-1 - CSVEPRGANTEAFF
TRBV5-1 TRBD1 CASSSSGQGNNQPQHF
TRBV20-1 - CSAAAMASYAQYF
TRBV29-1 TRBD1 CSVEGQGYTPGYF
TRBV6-6 - CATVGNSYQETQYF
TRBV12-3/TRBV12-4 TRBD1 CASSLTGGITDTQYF
TRBV6-5 TRBD2 CASSQTSGSYNEQFF
TRBV4-3 TRBD1 CASSTTGGYTEAFF
TRBV4-1 - CASSQEDTISYEQYF
TRBV28 - CASRPLKINEKLFF
TRBV30 TRBD1 CAWSMTGAQEPQHF
TRBV29-1 TRBD1 CSVEVPGTGSYEQYF
TRBV25-1 TRBD1 CASSGGTGPYEQYF
TRBV7-2 TRBD2 CASSPTGLAGYEQYF
TRBV6-2/TRBV6-3 TRBD2 CASSSGTSGTYEQYF
TRBV27 TRBD2 CASGLAGDYIEQFF
TRBV29-1 - CSVETGIESETQYF
TRBV4-1 TRBD2 CASSQDGYSGGAPDTQYF
TRBV19 TRBD1 CASSISQGAGQPQHF
TRBV6-2/TRBV6-3 TRBD2 CASRPGTRDYNEQFF
TRBV18 TRBD1 CASSPPGQGLNTEAFF
TRBV12-5 - CASGILLNTEAFF
TRBV5-5 - CASSHPTELNTEAFF
TRBV7-3 TRBD2 CASSFSRTSGNTDTQYF
TRBV12-3/TRBV12-4 - CASTQGSGANVLTF
TRBV5-4 - CASSLGDFETQYF
TRBV6-2/TRBV6-3 - CASFRKGMSTDTQYF
TRBV4-1 - CASSQDWAGVWTEAFF
TRBV27 TRBD1 CASSWTGAYEQYF
TRBV14 TRBD1 CASSQGDRDRGETQYF
TRBV7-6 TRBD2 CASSPGLAGGPTDTQYF
TRBV12-3/TRBV12-4 TRBD2 CASTLSGRALGDTQYF
TRBV19 - CASSTRRDGHGHYEQYF
TRBV29-1 - CSVDLRGSQKETQYF
TRBV5-1 - CASSFLWEENTGELFF
TRBV7-9 - CASRLALARSYGYTF
TRBV27 TRBD2 CAAGGYEQYF
TRBV28 TRBD1 CASSQDRENTGELFF
TRBV20-1 - CSASSGLEKLFF
TRBV29-1 TRBD1 CSVGRTGYSYEQYF
TRBV28 - CACSFLSEQYF